The 10 T cell receptor beta chains presented below share a single source sample, sequenced in a study of blood T cell repertoires in COVID-19. The protocol was immunoSEQ multiplex PCR, while the TCRdb copy is restricted to in-frame clones and leaves out a portion. The sample holds a few hundred thousand clones, approximately 84% seen once. The source material was PBMCs or T cells enriched from blood (not recorded which). Receptor source: a woman aged 25 to 45 who had recovered from COVID-19.

The rearrangement joins TRBV18 to TRBJ2-7; D possibly corresponds to TRBD1 (5 bases). The V and J ends lost 2 bases and 0 bases respectively, with 8 bases between them. CDR3 length: 14 residues. Per germline, CDR1 KGHSH and CDR2 LQKENI. The CDR3 coding sequence is TGTGCCAGCTCACCAGCCAGGGACTCCTACGAGCAGTACTTC. This translates into CASSPARDSYEQYF. The variable domain in full, with the rest retrieved from reference TRBV18 and TRBJ2-7, is NAGVMQNPRHLVRRRGQEARLRCSPMKGHSHVYWYRQLPEEGLKFMVYLQKENIIDESGMPKERFSAEFPKEGPSILRIQQVVRGDSAAYFCASSPARDSYEQYFGPGTRLTVT.

The chain combines TRBV9 with TRBJ1-1; D might be TRBD1 (5 bases). V was cut by 2 bases and J by 1 base, with 12 bases left in between. The CDR3 has 15 amino acids. In germline, CDR1 is SGDLS, CDR2 YYNGEE. The CDR3 bases are TGTGCCAGCAGCGTCTCAGGGAAAGGGAACACTGAAGCTTTCTTT. Its protein is CASSVSGKGNTEAFF.

The chain is built from TRBV28 and TRBJ2-6; perhaps TRBD1 as D (5 bases). Germline CDR1 and CDR2: MDHEN and SYDVKM. The V end was cut by 4 bases, the J end by 0 bases, with 13 bases between. The CDR3 has 17 residues. This chain's CDR3 is CASSSPGWSSGANVLTF. The CDR3, as DNA: TGTGCCAGCAGTTCTCCAGGGTGGAGCTCTGGGGCCAACGTCCTGACTTTC.

The CDR3 sequence is CASSLSGLGGQPQHF. The DNA for the CDR3 is TGTGCCAGTAGTCTCTCGGGACTTGGGGGTCAGCCCCAGCATTTT. The V call is TRBV19, the J call TRBJ1-5, with D perhaps TRBD1 (5 bases). CDR1 and CDR2 from the germline V gene are LNHDA and SQIVND (reference sequence). This CDR3 spans 15 amino acids. The ends were cut back, 5 bases at V and 6 bases at J, with 17 bases in the middle.

The genes are TRBV4-1 and TRBJ2-7, with 11 bases that match TRBD2. The CDR3 has 16 residues. Germline assignment: CDR1 MGHRA and CDR2 YSYEKL. The ends lost 0 bases at V and 8 bases at J; junction bases unmatched: 9. CDR3 protein: CASSQEEGLAGGKQYF. For the CDR3, the DNA is TGCGCCAGCAGCCAAGAAGAAGGGCTAGCGGGAGGAAAGCAGTACTTC.

The chain combines TRBV18 with TRBJ2-3; 9 bases are shared with TRBD2. The CDR3 totals 16 residues. Germline CDR1 KGHSH, CDR2 LQKENI. Trimming cost V 5 bases and J 3 bases; bases outside gene matches: 9. The CDR3 sequence is CASSSSKREETDTQYF. The DNA of the CDR3 is TGTGCCAGCTCATCCAGCAAGCGGGAGGAAACAGATACGCAGTATTTT.

The CDR3 region is CASSETTGGGPGYTF. CDR3 nucleotides: TGTGCCAGCAGTGAAACAACAGGGGGGGGTCCAGGCTACACCTTC. The chain employs TRBV6-1 and TRBJ1-2; 8 bases are shared with TRBD1. In germline, CDR1 is MNHNS, CDR2 SASEGT. The V gene end was trimmed by 2 bases and the J gene end by 8 bases; junction bases not matched to a gene: 10. CDR3 size: 15 residues.

The chain links TRBV29-1 to TRBJ2-1; no clear D. Trimming cost V 4 bases and J 0 bases, with 13 bases left between them. This CDR3 spans 15 amino acids. Germline CDR1 is SQVTM and CDR2 is ANQGSEA. This CDR3 reads CSVGSGVNSYNEQFF. The CDR3 nucleotides are TGCAGCGTTGGGTCCGGAGTAAACTCCTACAATGAGCAGTTCTTC.

The chain is built from TRBV10-3 and TRBJ1-1; maybe TRBD1 (5 bases). The CDR3 is 16 residues long. Trimming removed 3 bases from V and 1 base from J, with 15 bases in between. Germline V gene lookup returns CDR1 ENHRY and CDR2 SYGVKD. CDR3 region: CAISESQGSGNTEAFF. The DNA for the CDR3 is TGTGCCATCAGTGAATCCCAGGGCTCGGGGAACACTGAAGCTTTCTTT.

The chain carries TRBV13 and TRBJ2-7; TRBD2 matches at 12 bases. Germline values: CDR1 PRHDT, CDR2 FYEKMQ (reference sequence). V lost 0 bases and J lost 3; bases outside the gene matches: 0. This CDR3 has 15 amino acids. The CDR3 bases are TGTGCCAGCAGCTTAGGGACTAGCGGGGGCTACGAGCAGTACTTC. As protein: CASSLGTSGGYEQYF.